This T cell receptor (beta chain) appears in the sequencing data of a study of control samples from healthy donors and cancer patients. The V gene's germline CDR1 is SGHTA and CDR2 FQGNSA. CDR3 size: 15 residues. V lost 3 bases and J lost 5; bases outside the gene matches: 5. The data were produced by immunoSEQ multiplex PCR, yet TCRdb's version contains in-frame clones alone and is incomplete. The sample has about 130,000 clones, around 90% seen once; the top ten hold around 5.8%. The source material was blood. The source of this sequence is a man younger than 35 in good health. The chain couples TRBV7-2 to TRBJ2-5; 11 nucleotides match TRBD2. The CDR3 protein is CASSFSGGAGETQYF. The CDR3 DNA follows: TGTGCCAGCAGCTTTAGCGGGGGGGCAGGGGAGACCCAGTACTTC.